This T cell receptor (beta chain) was identified during a study of blood T cell repertoires in COVID-19. Study background: Samples representing acute and convalescent COVID-19 were sourced from the United States, Italy and Spain. Nucleic acid was either cDNA or gDNA, and it came from T cells, B-cell-depleted T cells, or PBMCs.

Authors' processing steps: From reference gene primer amplification, estimates of nucleated cell counts were derived. The table came from immunoSEQ multiplex PCR; TCRdb's copy has only in-frame clones and leaves some out. The V and J calls and the clone size are those of that table, but D and trimming were determined from the DNA. The sample shows around 140,000 clones, around 88% of them seen only once. This receptor was obtained from an older woman with acute or convalescent COVID-19. Sequenced sample: peripheral blood.

Here the CDR3 DNA reads TGTGCCAGTAGTACCTACCCCGCGACAGGCAACTATGGCTACACCTTC. Protein sequence: CASSTYPATGNYGYTF. The rearrangement links TRBV19 to TRBJ1-2, with a possible D match to TRBD1 (6 bases). The CDR3 totals 16 residues. Germline CDR1 is LNHDA and CDR2 is SQIVND (reference sequence). The V end lost 4 bases, the J end lost 2 bases, and 17 bases lay between the germline ends. Combining the CDR3 with reference TRBV19 and TRBJ1-2 gives the whole variable domain DGGITQSPKYLFRKEGQNVTLSCEQNLNHDAMYWYRQDPGQGLRLIYYSQIVNDFQKGDIAEGYSVSREKKESFPLTVTSAQKNPTAFYLCASSTYPATGNYGYTFGSGTRLTVV.